A selection of T cell receptor beta chains follows, all from one sample in a study of blood T cell repertoires in COVID-19. Some clones are missing from TCRdb's copy, which holds only in-frame ones; the method was immunoSEQ multiplex PCR. Among 130,000 or so clones listed, 86% were seen once. Sequenced material: peripheral blood. The receptors come from a man aged 40-49 years with acute or convalescent COVID-19. Both conserved end residues are part of each CDR3. D genes are given only for firm matches. Size is omitted from some rows. Given values are once, few, many or a class for expanded clones.

d_call j_call clone_size v_call cdr3_nt cdr3_aa
. TRBJ1-1 . TRBV10-3 TGTGCCATTAAAACAGGTGACACTGAAGCTTTCTTT CAIKTGDTEAFF
. TRBJ1-1 . TRBV9 TGTGCCAGCAGCGACGGAGACGGGAAAAGCACTGAAGCTTTCTTT CASSDGDGKSTEAFF
. TRBJ2-1 . TRBV15 TGTGCCACCAGCAGAGACAAGACAGGCTCCTACAATGAGCAGTTCTTC CATSRDKTGSYNEQFF
. TRBJ2-7 . TRBV5-1 TGCGCCAGCAGGAGCGGCTCCTACGAGCAGTACTTC CASRSGSYEQYF
TRBD2 TRBJ2-2 . TRBV5-1 TGCGCCAGCAGCTCATTTTCTAGCGGGGGGACCGCCGGGGAGCTGTTTTTT CASSSFSSGGTAGELFF
. TRBJ2-7 . TRBV7-9 TGTGCCAGCAGCTTAGAATACGTCGGCGAGCAGTACTTC CASSLEYVGEQYF
. TRBJ1-5 . TRBV3-1/TRBV3-2 TGTGCCAGCAGCCATGGGAGCCAGCCCCAGCATTTT CASSHGSQPQHF
TRBD2 TRBJ2-7 . TRBV5-5 TGTGCCAGCAGCACGGAGATGGCTAGCGGGAGGGCGGGTAGGTTC CASSTEMASGRAGRF
. TRBJ2-6 . TRBV5-8 TGTGCCAGCAGCTTGGTCCCGGGTTCTGGGGCCAACGTCCTGACTTTC CASSLVPGSGANVLTF
. TRBJ1-1 . TRBV6-6 TGTGCCAGCAGACCGCACAGGGAGACCACTGAAGCTTTCTTT CASRPHRETTEAFF
TRBD1 TRBJ2-2 . TRBV7-9 TGTGCCAGCAGAACCCCCGGGACAGGGGGGGACACCGGGGAGCTGTTTTTT CASRTPGTGGDTGELFF
. TRBJ1-3 . TRBV3-1/TRBV3-2 TGTGCCAGCGGACTACCGGGGTATCCAACTGGAAACACCATATATTTT CASGLPGYPTGNTIYF
TRBD2 TRBJ2-2 few TRBV5-6 TGTGCCAGCAGCTTCTACGCGGGAGACGACACCGGGGAGCTGTTTTTT CASSFYAGDDTGELFF
TRBD2 TRBJ2-2 once TRBV13 TGTGCCAGCAGCTTAGATGCTAGCGGGAGCTACACCGGGGAGCTGTTTTTT CASSLDASGSYTGELFF
TRBD1 TRBJ1-1 . TRBV30 TGTGCCTGGAAGGAGACAGGGAATACTGAAGCTTTCTTT CAWKETGNTEAFF
. TRBJ1-1 . TRBV19 TGTGCCAGTAGTATAGTAAGGACCGCCAGCAGGGCCACTGAAGCTTTCTTT CASSIVRTASRATEAFF
. TRBJ1-2 . TRBV3-1/TRBV3-2 TGTGCCAGCACAGGAACAGGGCAGGAAGGCTACACCTTC CASTGTGQEGYTF
TRBD1 TRBJ2-7 . TRBV24-1 TGTGCCACCAGTGAGACCGGGACAGCCTACGAGCAGTACTTC CATSETGTAYEQYF
. TRBJ1-4 . TRBV12-3/TRBV12-4 TGTGCCAGCAGTTTCGGGGAGGAAAAACTGTTTTTT CASSFGEEKLFF
TRBD1 TRBJ2-7 once TRBV19 TGTGCCAGTAGTATCCCGGACAGGGCCTACGAGCAGTACTTC CASSIPDRAYEQYF
. TRBJ2-1 . TRBV6-5 TGTGCCAGCAGTGACTCCCCGAGCTCCTACAATGAGCAGTTCTTC CASSDSPSSYNEQFF
TRBD1 TRBJ1-2 few TRBV25-1 TGTGCCAGCAGTGAGGGGGACAGGGTTCGACGTCGGGGCTACACCTTC CASSEGDRVRRRGYTF
. TRBJ1-3 . TRBV4-1 TGCGCCAGCAGCCAAGGAGGGCCAAACGGAAACACCATATATTTT CASSQGGPNGNTIYF
. TRBJ1-1 . TRBV7-8 TGTGCCAGCAGCTTAGGCCAGGTGACCCGTGAAGCTTTCTTT CASSLGQVTREAFF
. TRBJ2-7 . TRBV6-5 TGTGCCAGCGGACCCCGACAGCTTCTCTACGAGCAGTACTTC CASGPRQLLYEQYF
TRBD1 TRBJ1-5 . TRBV19 TGTGCCAGTACCTCGACAGGGAATAGCAATCAGCCCCAGCATTTT CASTSTGNSNQPQHF
TRBD2 TRBJ2-1 once TRBV4-1 TGCGCCAGCAGCCAAGTAGCGGGGAGCTCCTACAATGAGCAGTTCTTC CASSQVAGSSYNEQFF
TRBD1 TRBJ2-7 . TRBV6-5 TGTGCCAGCAGTACCCTGGACAGGGGCGGAAAGTACTTC CASSTLDRGGKYF
. TRBJ1-6 . TRBV4-2 TGTGCCAGCAGCCAAGATTTGGGGGGGGTAAGTTCACCCCTCCACTTT CASSQDLGGVSSPLHF
. TRBJ1-5 . TRBV12-3/TRBV12-4 TGTGCCAGCAGTTTGAGTACAGCTCAGCCCCAGCATTTT CASSLSTAQPQHF
. TRBJ1-4 . TRBV7-9 TGTGCCAGCAGCTTAGTGTTAGGGGCCAATGAAAAACTGTTTTTT CASSLVLGANEKLFF
. TRBJ2-1 . TRBV6-5 TGTGCCAGCACCCTATACAATGAGCAGTTCTTC CASTLYNEQFF
. TRBJ2-3 . TRBV3-1/TRBV3-2 TGTGCCAGCAGCCAGGTCATAAACTCCGATACGCAGTATTTT CASSQVINSDTQYF
TRBD1 TRBJ2-3 . TRBV12-5 TGTGCTAGTGGTTTGCCCCGGACAGGGTGGGGATCAGATACGCAGTATTTT CASGLPRTGWGSDTQYF
TRBD1 TRBJ2-7 . TRBV4-3 TGCGCCAGCAGCCAGACAGGGAGTACGTACGAGCAGTACTTC CASSQTGSTYEQYF
TRBD1 TRBJ2-7 . TRBV27 TGTGCCAGCAGTCCCTACGGACAGGGACCTGATGAGCAGTACTTC CASSPYGQGPDEQYF
TRBD2 TRBJ2-1 . TRBV5-4 TGTGCCAGCAGTGAGCGGGATCTTTACAATGAGCAGTTCTTC CASSERDLYNEQFF
. TRBJ1-1 . TRBV11-3 TGTGCCAGCAGCGCAAACGGGATGAACACTGAAGCTTTCTTT CASSANGMNTEAFF
. TRBJ1-6 . TRBV7-3 TGTGCCAGCAGCTTCCAGGGGAATTCACCCCTCCACTTT CASSFQGNSPLHF
TRBD1 TRBJ2-1 . TRBV7-2 TGTGCCAGCAGCCCAGGGACAGGGGGTTACAATGAGCAGTTCTTC CASSPGTGGYNEQFF
TRBD2 TRBJ2-1 . TRBV27 TGTGCCAGCAGTTTATCGATGGATATCCTGGGACTAGCGGAGTACAATGAGCAGTTCTTC CASSLSMDILGLAEYNEQFF
TRBD1 TRBJ1-2 . TRBV19 TGTGCCAGTAGCGGACAGGACCGCTATGGCTACACCTTC CASSGQDRYGYTF